These 30 T cell receptor beta chains came from one sample sequenced in a study of T-cell memory formation after mild COVID-19. TCRdb analysed the 5' RACE reads with MiXCR anew, one entry per CDR3 protein. This table holds a few hundred thousand distinct CDR3 sequences, approximately 16% found once. What was sequenced was PBMCs or a T cell subset sorted from them (not recorded which). Every receptor here comes from a young man who had mild COVID-19 (a few samples of this study predate the infection). Cell type and time point are not known.

The V call is TRBV6-2 or TRBV6-3, the J call TRBJ2-7; TRBD2 is a possible D gene (6 bases). Germline loops: CDR1 MNHEY, CDR2 SVGEGT. CDR3 length: 14 amino acids. Trimming pared 2 bases from V and 3 bases from J, leaving 11 bases between. CDR3 loop: CASSYGGIHYEQYV. CDR3 in DNA: TGTGCCAGCAGTTACGGCGGGATCCACTACGAGCAGTACGTC.

There are many counts of this clonotype. This chain connects TRBV6-4 to TRBJ2-1; TRBD2 aligns across 8 bases. The CDR3 is 16 residues long. With 0 bases clipped from V and 7 bases from J, the junction kept 8 bases outside the gene matches. The germline V gene encodes CDR1 MRHNA and CDR2 SNTAGT. CDR3 sequence reads: CASSDSQRGTSNEQFF. CDR3 bases: TGTGCCAGCAGTGACTCGCAGCGGGGGACTTCTAATGAGCAGTTCTTC.

This clonotype has a handful of counts. The V call is TRBV4-1, the J call TRBJ2-7; perhaps D is TRBD1 or TRBD2 (6 bases each). The CDR3 consists of 13 residues. Trimming took 4 bases from V and 6 from J, leaving 13 bases between them. Germline V gene data show CDR1 as MGHRA and CDR2 as YSYEKL. The chain's CDR3 is CASSPEGGREQYF. The CDR3 nucleotides read TGCGCCAGCAGCCCCGAGGGGGGTCGCGAGCAGTACTTC.

On this clonotype itself: The junction differs from germline at one of its ends, possibly a read error. This chain links TRBV27 with TRBJ1-1; the match to TRBD1 covers 9 bases. Germline CDR1 and CDR2: MNHEY and SMNVEV (reference sequence). The CDR3 length is 18 residues. Here the CDR3 DNA reads TGCACCAGCAGCTCCACACTGGCCGGGACAGGGTTGCACACTGAAGCTTTCTTT. This translates into CTSSSTLAGTGLHTEAFF.

The rearrangement links TRBV20-1 to TRBJ2-1, with D perhaps being TRBD1 or TRBD2 (5 bases each). Trimming shortened V by 6 bases and J by 6 bases, and 24 bases separated the two germline ends. CDR1 DFQATT and CDR2 SNEGSKA come from the germline V gene (reference sequence). This CDR3 region has 16 residues. CDR3 nucleotide sequence: TGCAGTGCGACTACCGGGGCGCCCCAGCTGGGCAATGAGCAGTTCTTC. Translated, it gives CSATTGAPQLGNEQFF.

V is TRBV12-3 or TRBV12-4 and J is TRBJ2-3; D is ambiguous. The CDR3 has 12 amino acids. Between the trimmed V and J ends, which lost 6 bases and 2 bases, there was a span of 6 bases. The CDR3 nucleotides read TGTGCCAGCAGACCTTTCACAGATACGCAGTATTTT. Protein product: CASRPFTDTQYF.

The genes are TRBV4-1 and TRBJ2-3, with D perhaps given as TRBD1 or TRBD2 (5 bases each). Germline V gene data show CDR1 as MGHRA and CDR2 as YSYEKL. The CDR3 contains 13 residues. V was pared by 3 bases and J by 6 bases, with 10 bases between. CDR3 residues: CASSQKWGDTQYF. CDR3 in DNA: TGCGCCAGCAGCCAGAAGTGGGGGGATACGCAGTATTTT.

As to this clonotype: One end of the junction is discordant with germline, which a read error may explain. The genes are TRBV27 and TRBJ2-5; a possible D gene is TRBD2 (6 bases). Germline V gene lookup returns CDR1 MNHEY and CDR2 SMNVEV (reference sequence). This CDR3 is 19 amino acids long. CDR3 nucleotides: TGTGCAAGCAGCCACCGACCACTAGCTCTGGGTCGAGATGGGGAGACCCAGTACTTC. This sequence encodes CASSHRPLALGRDGETQYF.

The chain carries TRBV5-1 and TRBJ2-3, with D maybe TRBD2 (6 bases). The CDR3 totals 17 residues. Trimming left V 4 bases short and J 0 bases short, with 18 bases between. In germline, CDR1 is SGHRS, CDR2 YFSETQ. The CDR3 DNA reads TGCGCCAGCAGCGCTGTCCCTCCGGGGACTAGCACAGATACGCAGTATTTT. Its protein is CASSAVPPGTSTDTQYF.

The chain is built from TRBV12-3 or TRBV12-4 and TRBJ2-3; D could derive from TRBD1 or TRBD2 (5 bases each). The CDR3 covers 15 residues. With 5 bases removed from V and 1 base from J, the gap between germline ends came to 13 bases. The CDR3 DNA follows: TGTGCCAGCAGTCAGGGACCCCCGGGCACAGATACGCAGTATTTT. It codes for CASSQGPPGTDTQYF.

Here the CDR3 reads CASRPRQGQEKLFF. The DNA for the CDR3 is TGTGCCAGCAGGCCTAGACAGGGCCAAGAAAAACTGTTTTTT. The chain uses TRBV7-9 and TRBJ1-4, with TRBD1 matching over 7 bases. The CDR3 consists of 14 residues. V lost 6 bases and J lost 8; bases outside the gene matches: 9. Germline assignment: CDR1 SEHNR and CDR2 FQNEAQ (reference sequence).

This clonotype was seen a few times. CDR3 protein: CASSFAVNEQFF. The CDR3 bases are TGTGCCAGCAGCTTCGCTGTCAATGAGCAGTTCTTC. The V and J genes are TRBV7-9 and TRBJ2-1; D ambiguous. CDR3 size: 12 residues. Germline lookup yields CDR1 SEHNR and CDR2 FQNEAQ (reference sequence). The V end was cut by 3 bases, the J end by 6 bases, with 6 bases between. Based on the CDR3 plus reference TRBV7-9 and TRBJ2-1, the full variable domain is DTGVSQNPRHKITKRGQNVTFRCDPISEHNRLYWYRQTLGQGPEFLTYFQNEAQLEKSRLLSDRFSAERPKGSFSTLEIQRTEQGDSAMYLCASSFAVNEQFFGPGTRLTVL.

The sample holds one count of this clonotype. This chain uses TRBV30 with TRBJ1-2; a possible D gene is TRBD1 (5 bases). Trimming stripped 0 bases from V and 4 bases from J, with 6 bases between. Per the germline V gene, CDR1 is GTSNPN and CDR2 is SVGIG (reference sequence). This CDR3 comprises 12 residues. The CDR3 sequence: CAWSVGTYGYTF. CDR3 nucleotide sequence: TGTGCCTGGAGTGTAGGGACCTATGGCTACACCTTC.

A few counts support this clonotype. This rearrangement joins TRBV5-1 to TRBJ1-2; D unclear. This CDR3 has 13 residues. Germline V gene data show CDR1 as SGHRS and CDR2 as YFSETQ. V shed 4 bases and J shed 8 bases, with 15 bases lying between them. In nucleotides, the CDR3 is TGCGCCAGCAGCCCCACCCTGGGCGAGGGCTACACCTTC. As protein: CASSPTLGEGYTF.

The chain combines TRBV11-2 with TRBJ2-1; 9 nucleotides match TRBD2. The CDR3 runs 15 residues. V lost 1 base and J lost 8; bases outside the gene matches: 6. In germline, CDR1 is SGHAT, CDR2 FQNNGV. The CDR3 DNA reads as TGTGCCAGCAGCTTAGCGCTAGCGGGGCAAGATGAGCAGTTCTTC. It yields the protein CASSLALAGQDEQFF.

This clonotype was found a few times. The rearrangement uses TRBV6-2 or TRBV6-3 and TRBJ1-5, with 7 bases matching TRBD1. V was pared by 2 bases and J by 2 bases, with 9 bases of the junction left unmatched. Germline CDR1 reads MNHEY; CDR2 reads SVGEGT. The CDR3 spans 17 residues. The CDR3 spells CASSYERGRVGNQPQHF. The CDR3 bases are TGTGCCAGCAGTTACGAGAGGGGGCGAGTTGGCAATCAGCCCCAGCATTTT.

The sample holds a few counts of this clonotype. The chain has TRBV4-2 and TRBJ2-1, with 16 bases matching TRBD2. V trimming: 3 bases; J trimming: 0 bases; junction bases outside the gene matches: 11. The CDR3 contains 21 residues. Germline-derived CDR1 and CDR2 are LGHNA and YNFKEQ. DNA for the CDR3: TGTGCCAGCAGCCACCCATCCGGGACTAGCGGGGGGGTCAGCTCCTACAATGAGCAGTTCTTC. This encodes CASSHPSGTSGGVSSYNEQFF.

V usage is TRBV19 and J usage is TRBJ1-2; D is ambiguous. V lost 6 bases to trimming and J lost 4 bases, with 15 bases between them. Germline-derived CDR1 and CDR2 are LNHDA and SQIVND (reference sequence). This CDR3 is 14 amino acids long. Here the CDR3 DNA reads TGTGCCAGTAGCCCGACGGGATCGATCTATGGCTACACCTTC. This sequence encodes CASSPTGSIYGYTF.

This clonotype showed up just a few times. This chain joins TRBV7-2 and TRBJ2-5; D not certain. The V end was cut by 5 bases, the J end by 7 bases, with 11 bases between. Looked up from germline, CDR1 is SGHTA and CDR2 is FQGNSA. This CDR3 is 12 amino acids long. CDR3 coding DNA: TGTGCCAGCAGCACCCTTGCGCGGACCCAGTACTTC. This translates into CASSTLARTQYF.

This clonotype showed up many times. At one end, the junction sequence differs from germline, possibly due to a read error. V usage is TRBV5-1 and J usage is TRBJ2-5, with D unresolved. The CDR3 contains 11 residues. Germline V gene data show CDR1 as SGHRS and CDR2 as YFSETQ. CDR3 protein: CASSLQETQYF. In nucleotides, the CDR3 is TGTGCCAGCAGCTTACAAGAGACCCAGTACTTC.

This clonotype has more than one count but fewer than ten. The genes are TRBV6-5 and TRBJ2-7, with D tentatively TRBD2 (5 bases). From germline, CDR1 is MNHEY and CDR2 SVGAGI. CDR3 length equals 13 residues. The germline V and J ends were trimmed by 2 bases and 4 bases, with 9 bases remaining between them. CDR3 region: CASSYARGYEQYF. CDR3 in DNA: TGTGCCAGCAGTTACGCCCGCGGGTACGAGCAGTACTTC.

This clonotype appeared a few times. The J gene is TRBJ2-5, the V gene TRBV2; no clear D gene. CDR3 size: 14 residues. From germline, CDR1 is SNHLY and CDR2 FYNNEI. Trimming shortened V by 2 bases and J by 0 bases, and 7 bases separated the two germline ends. CDR3: CASSELTDQETQYF. In nucleotides, the CDR3 is TGTGCCAGCAGTGAATTAACGGACCAAGAGACCCAGTACTTC. Complete variable domain (other parts from reference TRBV2 and TRBJ2-5): EPEVTQTPSHQVTQMGQEVILRCVPISNHLYFYWYRQILGQKVEFLVSFYNNEISEKSEIFDDQFSVERPDGSNFTLKIRSTKLEDSAMYFCASSELTDQETQYFGPGTRLLVL.

The genes are TRBV28 and TRBJ2-5, with D uncertain. From germline, CDR1 is MDHEN and CDR2 SYDVKM. Trimming shortened V by 3 bases and J by 3 bases, and 8 bases separated the two germline ends. The CDR3 spans 13 residues. The CDR3 protein is CASSFANEETQYF. The CDR3, as DNA: TGTGCCAGCAGTTTTGCGAATGAAGAGACCCAGTACTTC.

The chain has TRBV5-1 and TRBJ2-5, with 7 bases matching TRBD1. The CDR3 has 15 amino acids. Germline-derived CDR1 and CDR2 are SGHRS and YFSETQ. Trimming took 0 bases from V and 1 from J; bases not matched to a gene: 3. The CDR3 spells CASSLGQGFQETQYF. The CDR3 bases are TGCGCCAGCAGCTTGGGACAGGGCTTCCAAGAGACCCAGTACTTC.

In this sample, this clonotype turned up many times. The chain has TRBV5-1 and TRBJ2-3, with D possibly matching TRBD2 (6 bases). V was trimmed by 3 bases and J by 5 bases, leaving 10 bases between them. The CDR3 runs to 13 residues. Germline CDR1 is SGHRS and CDR2 is YFSETQ. The CDR3 nucleotides read TGCGCCAGCAGCTCGCCGGGGGAAGATACGCAGTATTTT. This gives the protein CASSSPGEDTQYF.

This rearrangement joins TRBV12-3 or TRBV12-4 to TRBJ1-5; D possibly corresponds to TRBD1 (6 bases). Trimming removed 3 bases from V and 6 bases from J, with 12 bases in between. This CDR3 is 14 amino acids long. CDR3 sequence reads: CASSFRGGTQPQHF. The CDR3 DNA is TGTGCCAGCAGTTTCCGGGGGGGCACTCAGCCCCAGCATTTT.

The chain carries TRBV2 and TRBJ2-2; a weak D match, TRBD2 (7 bases). This CDR3 is 14 amino acids long. V gave up 8 bases and J gave up 5 bases, with 15 bases separating them. Per the germline V gene, CDR1 is SNHLY and CDR2 is FYNNEI. CDR3 loop: CASLGGARTGELFF. In nucleotides, the CDR3 is TGTGCCAGCCTTGGGGGGGCGAGGACCGGGGAGCTGTTTTTT.

This chain uses TRBV3-1 with TRBJ2-6; 7 nucleotides match TRBD1. Germline CDR1 is LGHDT and CDR2 is YNNKEL (reference sequence). The CDR3 covers 17 residues. V was clipped by 4 bases and J by 2 bases; unmatched bases: 8. The DNA of the CDR3 is TGTGCCAGCAGCCGAGGGGGCACCCTCACTGGGGCCAACGTCCTGACTTTC. As protein: CASSRGGTLTGANVLTF.

The table lists this clonotype with a few counts. V and J are TRBV12-3 or TRBV12-4 and TRBJ2-1; D may be TRBD2 (6 bases). The CDR3 is 13 residues long. The germline V and J ends were trimmed by 3 bases and 8 bases, with 11 bases remaining between them. DNA of the CDR3: TGTGCCAGCAGTTTCCAGGGAGGCGATGAGCAGTTCTTC. Translation: CASSFQGGDEQFF.

Many counts were recorded for this clonotype. The chain has TRBV18 and TRBJ1-1, with D unresolved. CDR3 length: 13 residues. CDR1 and CDR2 (germline): KGHSH, LQKENI. V shed 0 bases and J shed 0 bases, with 2 bases lying between them. The CDR3 loop is CASSPPLNTEAFF. Written as DNA, the CDR3 is TGTGCCAGCTCACCACCCTTGAACACTGAAGCTTTCTTT.